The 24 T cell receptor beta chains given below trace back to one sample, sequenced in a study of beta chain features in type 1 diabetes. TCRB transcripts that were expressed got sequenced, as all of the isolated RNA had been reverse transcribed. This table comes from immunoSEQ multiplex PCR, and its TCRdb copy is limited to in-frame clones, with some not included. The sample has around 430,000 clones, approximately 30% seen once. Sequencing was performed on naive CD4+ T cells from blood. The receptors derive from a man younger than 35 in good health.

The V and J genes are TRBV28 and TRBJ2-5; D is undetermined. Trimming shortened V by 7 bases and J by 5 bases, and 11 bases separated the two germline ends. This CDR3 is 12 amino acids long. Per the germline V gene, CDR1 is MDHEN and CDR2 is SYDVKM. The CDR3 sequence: CASTVGGETQYF. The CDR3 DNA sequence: TGTGCCAGCACCGTGGGCGGTGAGACCCAGTACTTC.

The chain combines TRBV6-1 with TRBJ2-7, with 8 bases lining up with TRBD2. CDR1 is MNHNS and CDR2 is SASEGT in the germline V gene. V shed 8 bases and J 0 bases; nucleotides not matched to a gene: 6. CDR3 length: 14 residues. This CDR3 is CASSVSGDSYEQYF. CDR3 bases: TGTGCCAGCTCTGTTAGCGGGGACTCCTACGAGCAGTACTTC.

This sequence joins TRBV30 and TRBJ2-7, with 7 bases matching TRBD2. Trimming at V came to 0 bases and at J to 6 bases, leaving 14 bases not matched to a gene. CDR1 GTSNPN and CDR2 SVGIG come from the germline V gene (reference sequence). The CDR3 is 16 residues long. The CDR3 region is CAWSVYHPERGREQYF. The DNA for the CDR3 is TGTGCCTGGAGTGTCTACCACCCCGAGCGGGGCCGCGAGCAGTACTTC.

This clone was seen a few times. The CDR3 here is CAWSVIGGEEKLFF. CDR3 sequence (DNA): TGTGCCTGGAGTGTCATAGGCGGCGAGGAAAAACTGTTTTTT. The chain uses TRBV30 and TRBJ1-4; D is undetermined. V gave up 0 bases and J gave up 8 bases, with 13 bases separating them. This CDR3 spans 14 amino acids. Germline values: CDR1 GTSNPN, CDR2 SVGIG (reference sequence). The whole variable domain, filled in from reference TRBV30 and TRBJ1-4, reads SQTIHQWPATLVQPVGSPLSLECTVEGTSNPNLYWYRQAAGRGLQLLFYSVGIGQISSEVPQNLSASRPQDRQFILSSKKLLLSDSGFYLCAWSVIGGEEKLFFGSGTQLSVL.

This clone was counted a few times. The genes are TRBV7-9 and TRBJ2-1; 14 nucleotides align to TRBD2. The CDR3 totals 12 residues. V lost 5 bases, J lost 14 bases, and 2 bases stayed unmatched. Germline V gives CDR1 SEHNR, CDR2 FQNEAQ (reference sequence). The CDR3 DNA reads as TGTGCCAGCAGCCCGGGACTAGCGGGAGAGTTCTTC. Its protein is CASSPGLAGEFF.

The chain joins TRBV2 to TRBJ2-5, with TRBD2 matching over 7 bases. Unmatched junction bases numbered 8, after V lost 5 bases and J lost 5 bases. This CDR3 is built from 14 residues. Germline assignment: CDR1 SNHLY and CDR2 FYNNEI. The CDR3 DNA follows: TGTGCCAGCAGTCTGGGACTGGGAGGGGAGACCCAGTACTTC. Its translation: CASSLGLGGETQYF.

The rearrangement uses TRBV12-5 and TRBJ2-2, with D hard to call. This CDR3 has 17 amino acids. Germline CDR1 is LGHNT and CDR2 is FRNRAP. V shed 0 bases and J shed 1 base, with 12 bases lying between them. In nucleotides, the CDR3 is TGTGCTAGTGGTTTGGTACAATCCCGGAAGAACACCGGGGAGCTGTTTTTT. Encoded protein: CASGLVQSRKNTGELFF.

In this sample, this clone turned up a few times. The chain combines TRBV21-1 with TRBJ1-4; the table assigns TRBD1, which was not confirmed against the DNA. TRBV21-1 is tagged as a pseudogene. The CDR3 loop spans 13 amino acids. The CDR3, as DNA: TGTGCCAGCAGCTACAGCCCGAATGAAAAACTGTTTTTT. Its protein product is CASSYSPNEKLFF.

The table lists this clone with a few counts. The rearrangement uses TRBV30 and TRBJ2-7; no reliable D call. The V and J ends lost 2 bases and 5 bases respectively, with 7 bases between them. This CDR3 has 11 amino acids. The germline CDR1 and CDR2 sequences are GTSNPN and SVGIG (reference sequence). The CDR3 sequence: CAWSPGNEQYF. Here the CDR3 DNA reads TGTGCCTGGAGTCCTGGGAACGAGCAGTACTTC.

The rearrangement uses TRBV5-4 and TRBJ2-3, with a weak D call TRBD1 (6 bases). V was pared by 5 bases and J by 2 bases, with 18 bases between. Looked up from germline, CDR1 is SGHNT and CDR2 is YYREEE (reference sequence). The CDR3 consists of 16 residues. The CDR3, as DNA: TGTGCCAGCAGTTTCTCTAAGACAGGAGCCACAGATACGCAGTATTTT. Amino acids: CASSFSKTGATDTQYF.

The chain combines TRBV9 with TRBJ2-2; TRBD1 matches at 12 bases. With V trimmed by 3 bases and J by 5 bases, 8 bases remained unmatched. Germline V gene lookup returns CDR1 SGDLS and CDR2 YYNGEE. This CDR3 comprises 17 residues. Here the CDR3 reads CASSAPGQGAGTGELFF. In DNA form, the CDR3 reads TGTGCCAGCAGCGCCCCGGGACAGGGGGCTGGGACCGGGGAGCTGTTTTTT.

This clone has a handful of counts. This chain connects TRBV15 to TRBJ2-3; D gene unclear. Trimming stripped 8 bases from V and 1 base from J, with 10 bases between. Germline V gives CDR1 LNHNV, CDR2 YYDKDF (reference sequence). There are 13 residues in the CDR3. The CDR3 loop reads CATSDDRTDTQYF. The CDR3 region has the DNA TGTGCCACCTCCGACGACCGCACAGATACGCAGTATTTT.

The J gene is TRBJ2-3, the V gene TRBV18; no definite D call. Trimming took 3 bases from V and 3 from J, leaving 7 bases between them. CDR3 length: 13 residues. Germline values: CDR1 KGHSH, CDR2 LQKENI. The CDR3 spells CASSPLLTDTQYF. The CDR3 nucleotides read TGTGCCAGCTCACCCCTACTAACAGATACGCAGTATTTT.

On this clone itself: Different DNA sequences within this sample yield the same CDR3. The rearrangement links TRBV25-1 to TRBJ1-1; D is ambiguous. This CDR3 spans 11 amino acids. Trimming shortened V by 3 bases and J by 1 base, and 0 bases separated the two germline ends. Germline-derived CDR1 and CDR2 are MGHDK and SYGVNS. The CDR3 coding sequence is TGTGCCAGCAGTGAGAACACTGAAGCTTTCTTT. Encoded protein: CASSENTEAFF.

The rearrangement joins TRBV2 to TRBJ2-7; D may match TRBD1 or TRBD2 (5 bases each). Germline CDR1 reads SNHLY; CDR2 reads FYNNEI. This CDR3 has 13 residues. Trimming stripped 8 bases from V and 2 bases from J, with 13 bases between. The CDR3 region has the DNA TGTGCCAGCTTCCGGGACGGCACCTACGAGCAGTACTTC. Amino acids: CASFRDGTYEQYF. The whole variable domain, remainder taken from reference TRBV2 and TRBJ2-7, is EPEVTQTPSHQVTQMGQEVILRCVPISNHLYFYWYRQILGQKVEFLVSFYNNEISEKSEIFDDQFSVERPDGSNFTLKIRSTKLEDSAMYFCASFRDGTYEQYFGPGTRLTVT.

The CDR3 loop reads CARHFYEQYF. CDR3 nucleotide sequence: TGTGCCAGACACTTCTACGAGCAGTACTTC. The chain recombines TRBV21-1 with TRBJ2-7. TRBV21-1 is a pseudogene. This CDR3 region has 10 residues.

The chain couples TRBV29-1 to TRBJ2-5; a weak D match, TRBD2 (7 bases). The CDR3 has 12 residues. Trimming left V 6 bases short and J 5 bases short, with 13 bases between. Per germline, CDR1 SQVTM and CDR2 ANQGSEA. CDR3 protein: CSVGRGGETQYF. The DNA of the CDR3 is TGCAGCGTAGGGAGGGGGGGCGAGACCCAGTACTTC.

In nucleotides, the CDR3 is TGTGCCACCAGCAGAGTGGGACTCGTCTACAATGAGCAGTTCTTC. Translating it yields CATSRVGLVYNEQFF. The rearrangement uses TRBV15 and TRBJ2-1, with a weak D call TRBD2 (6 bases). This CDR3 has 15 residues. Deletions cut 1 base from V and 3 bases from J, with 10 bases between. The germline CDR1 and CDR2 sequences are LNHNV and YYDKDF (reference sequence).

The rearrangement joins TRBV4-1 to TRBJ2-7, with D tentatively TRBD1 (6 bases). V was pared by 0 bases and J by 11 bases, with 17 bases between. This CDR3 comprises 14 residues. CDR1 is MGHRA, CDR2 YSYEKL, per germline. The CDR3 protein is CASSQDPDRLVKYF. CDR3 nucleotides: TGCGCCAGCAGCCAAGATCCAGACAGGTTGGTCAAGTACTTC.

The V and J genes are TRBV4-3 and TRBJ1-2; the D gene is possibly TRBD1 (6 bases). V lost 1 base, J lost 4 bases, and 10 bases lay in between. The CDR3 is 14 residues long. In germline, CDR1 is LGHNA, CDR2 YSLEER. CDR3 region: CASSQVTGSYGYTF. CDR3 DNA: TGCGCCAGCAGCCAAGTAACAGGGAGCTATGGCTACACCTTC.

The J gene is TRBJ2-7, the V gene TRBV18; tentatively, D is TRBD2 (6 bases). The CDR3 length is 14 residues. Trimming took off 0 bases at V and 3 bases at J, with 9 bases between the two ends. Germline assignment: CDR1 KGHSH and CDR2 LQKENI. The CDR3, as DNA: TGTGCCAGCTCACCACCGACGGGGGTCTACGAGCAGTACTTC. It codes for CASSPPTGVYEQYF.

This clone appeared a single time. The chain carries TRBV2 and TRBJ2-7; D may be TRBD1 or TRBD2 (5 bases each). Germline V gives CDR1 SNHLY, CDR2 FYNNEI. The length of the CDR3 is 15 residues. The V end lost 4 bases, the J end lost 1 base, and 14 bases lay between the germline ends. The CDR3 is CASSVPGPISYEQYF. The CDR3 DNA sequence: TGTGCCAGCAGTGTTCCGGGACCAATATCCTACGAGCAGTACTTC.

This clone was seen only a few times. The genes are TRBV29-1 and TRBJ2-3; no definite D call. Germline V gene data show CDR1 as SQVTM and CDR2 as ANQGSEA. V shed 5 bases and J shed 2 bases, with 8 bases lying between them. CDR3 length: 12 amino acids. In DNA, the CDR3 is TGCAGCGTTTTCGGGCCCACAGATACGCAGTATTTT. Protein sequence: CSVFGPTDTQYF.

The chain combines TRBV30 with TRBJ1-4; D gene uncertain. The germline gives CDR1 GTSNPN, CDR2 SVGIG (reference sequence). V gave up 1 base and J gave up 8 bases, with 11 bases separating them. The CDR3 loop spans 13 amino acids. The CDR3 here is CAWSATTGEKLFF. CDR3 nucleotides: TGTGCCTGGAGTGCCACAACCGGGGAAAAACTGTTTTTT. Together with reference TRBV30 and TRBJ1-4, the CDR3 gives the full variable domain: SQTIHQWPATLVQPVGSPLSLECTVEGTSNPNLYWYRQAAGRGLQLLFYSVGIGQISSEVPQNLSASRPQDRQFILSSKKLLLSDSGFYLCAWSATTGEKLFFGSGTQLSVL.